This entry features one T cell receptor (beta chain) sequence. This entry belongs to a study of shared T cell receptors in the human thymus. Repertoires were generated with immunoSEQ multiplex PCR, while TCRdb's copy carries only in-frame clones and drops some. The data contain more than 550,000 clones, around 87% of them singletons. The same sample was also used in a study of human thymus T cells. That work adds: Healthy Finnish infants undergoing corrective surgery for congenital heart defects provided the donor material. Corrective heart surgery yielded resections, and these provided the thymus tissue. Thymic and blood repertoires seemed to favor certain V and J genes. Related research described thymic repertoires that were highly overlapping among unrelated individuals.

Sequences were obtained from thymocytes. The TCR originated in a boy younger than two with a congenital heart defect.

CDR3 coding DNA: TGTGCCAGCAGCGCGGGAATACCCTACGAGCAGTACTTC. This translates into CASSAGIPYEQYF. This chain uses TRBV7-2 with TRBJ2-7, with D possibly matching TRBD2 (6 bases). Trimming left V 5 bases short and J 2 bases short, with 10 bases between. The CDR3 spans 13 residues. Germline V lookup: CDR1 SGHTA, CDR2 FQGNSA. Filled out from reference TRBV7-2 and TRBJ2-7, the complete variable domain reads GAGVSQSPSNKVTEKGKDVELRCDPISGHTALYWYRQSLGQGLEFLIYFQGNSAPDKSGLPSDRFSAERTGGSVSTLTIQRTQQEDSAVYLCASSAGIPYEQYFGPGTRLTVT.